The rows below give T cell receptor beta chains drawn from one sample of a study of T cell responses to AZD1222 COVID-19 vaccine. The method was immunoSEQ multiplex PCR; TCRdb's version includes in-frame clones alone and lacks a portion of them. This table has more than 85,000 clones, roughly 92% appearing once. This sample comprised peripheral blood, obtained 28 days after the second AZD1222 dose. The receptors derive from an adult who received the AZD1222 COVID-19 vaccine. The CDR3 runs from the conserved cysteine through the conserved F or W. D genes are given only for firm matches. Not every row has a clone size; where given, it reads once, few, many or a size class.

>-|TRBD1|TRBV9|TRBJ1-1
CASSVVPRGTEEAFF
TGTGCCAGCAGCGTAGTTCCCAGGGGGACAGAGGAAGCTTTCTTT
>-|-|TRBV4-3|TRBJ2-5
CASSQGGWETQYF
TGCGCCAGCAGCCAGGGGGGCTGGGAGACCCAGTACTTC
>-|-|TRBV19|TRBJ1-5
CASSFSGGNQPQHF
TGTGCCAGTAGTTTTTCGGGGGGCAATCAGCCCCAGCATTTT
>once|-|TRBV3-1/TRBV3-2|TRBJ1-2
CASSQDLASRGYTF
TGTGCCAGCAGCCAAGACCTGGCCTCTCGGGGCTACACCTTC
>-|-|TRBV27|TRBJ2-3
CASSLSYNTDTQYF
TGTGCCAGCAGTTTGTCCTACAATACAGATACGCAGTATTTT
>once|-|TRBV15|TRBJ2-7
CATSRDKGYEQYF
TGTGCCACCAGCAGAGACAAAGGGTACGAGCAGTACTTC
>once|-|TRBV6-2/TRBV6-3|TRBJ2-7
CASSDRRVRNEQYF
TGTGCCAGCAGCGACCGCAGGGTAAGAAACGAGCAGTACTTC
>-|-|TRBV11-2|TRBJ2-3
CASSPAGPDTQYF
TGTGCCAGCAGCCCCGCAGGGCCAGATACGCAGTATTTT
>-|TRBD1|TRBV5-1|TRBJ1-1
CASSSSGTGNTEAFF
TGCGCCAGCAGCTCCTCCGGGACAGGAAACACTGAAGCTTTCTTT
>-|TRBD1|TRBV24-1|TRBJ2-1
CATSEQGAFNEQFF
TGTGCCACCAGTGAGCAGGGGGCGTTTAATGAGCAGTTCTTC
>-|TRBD1|TRBV6-5|TRBJ2-1
CASSYQGQGNNEQFF
TGTGCCAGCAGTTACCAAGGACAGGGGAACAATGAGCAGTTCTTC
>-|-|TRBV11-1|TRBJ2-7
CASRVLDWTCYEQYF
TGTGCCAGCAGGGTATTAGACTGGACATGCTACGAGCAGTACTTC
>-|TRBD2|TRBV5-1|TRBJ2-5
CASSPGTSGPETQYF
TGCGCCAGCAGTCCCGGGACTAGCGGGCCAGAGACCCAGTACTTC
>once|-|TRBV5-6|TRBJ2-2
CASSSSDTDNTGELFF
TGTGCCAGCAGCAGCTCCGACACGGACAACACCGGGGAGCTGTTTTTT
>-|TRBD2|TRBV7-2|TRBJ2-2
CASSQQGGAGGTGELFF
TGTGCCAGCAGCCAGCAGGGCGGAGCGGGGGGGACCGGGGAGCTGTTTTTT
>-|TRBD1|TRBV9|TRBJ2-6
CASSAGGTGRTGANVLTF
TGTGCCAGCAGCGCGGGCGGGACAGGGAGGACTGGGGCCAACGTCCTGACTTTC
>few|TRBD1|TRBV5-4|TRBJ2-2
CASSLGSGQGYRTGELFF
TGTGCCAGCAGCTTGGGGTCCGGACAGGGTTATCGCACCGGGGAGCTGTTTTTT
>-|-|TRBV10-3|TRBJ1-2
CAISESILTFYGYTF
TGTGCCATCAGTGAGTCGATCTTGACCTTCTATGGCTACACCTTC
>-|TRBD1|TRBV9|TRBJ1-2
CASSDRVGYGYTF
TGTGCCAGCAGTGACAGGGTTGGGTATGGCTACACCTTC
>-|-|TRBV5-4|TRBJ2-1
CASSKEGGYNEQFF
TGTGCCAGCAGCAAGGAGGGGGGCTACAATGAGCAGTTCTTC
>once|-|TRBV4-3|TRBJ2-7
CASSPGGQGGSYEQYF
TGCGCCAGCAGCCCGGGTGGGCAGGGGGGCTCCTACGAGCAGTACTTC
>-|-|TRBV5-1|TRBJ1-4
CASSLTWVDEKLFF
TGCGCCAGCAGCCTGACATGGGTTGACGAAAAACTGTTTTTT
>-|TRBD1|TRBV27|TRBJ2-5
CASSLRDRQETQYF
TGTGCCAGCAGTCTCCGGGACAGACAAGAGACCCAGTACTTC
>-|TRBD1|TRBV7-3|TRBJ1-6
CASSLRQGPNSPLHF
TGTGCCAGCAGCCTCAGACAGGGTCCTAATTCACCCCTCCACTTT
>-|-|TRBV7-3|TRBJ1-2
CASSLKAGENYGYTF
TGTGCCAGCAGCTTAAAAGCAGGCGAGAACTATGGCTACACCTTC
>-|-|TRBV10-1|TRBJ2-5
CASPEGQKPETQYF
TGCGCCAGCCCAGAGGGGCAGAAGCCGGAGACCCAGTACTTC
>once|TRBD1|TRBV18|TRBJ1-4
CASSPTNRGLSEKLFF
TGTGCCAGCTCACCAACTAACAGGGGGCTGAGTGAAAAACTGTTTTTT
>-|TRBD2|TRBV10-1|TRBJ2-2
CASSEAGGYSNTGELFF
TGCGCCAGCAGTGAAGCGGGGGGCTACTCGAACACCGGGGAGCTGTTTTTT
>-|-|TRBV5-6|TRBJ2-1
CASSLVGAPNEQFF
TGTGCCAGCAGCTTGGTGGGGGCCCCCAATGAGCAGTTCTTC
>-|-|TRBV2|TRBJ2-2
CASSLGTSRELFF
TGTGCCAGCAGCCTTGGCACGAGCCGGGAGCTGTTTTTT
>-|-|TRBV5-1|TRBJ2-5
CASRQEETQYF
TGCGCCAGCAGGCAGGAAGAGACCCAGTACTTC
>-|TRBD1|TRBV6-2/TRBV6-3|TRBJ1-5
CASSYHNRGNQPQHF
TGTGCCAGCAGTTATCACAACAGGGGAAACCAGCCCCAGCATTTT
>-|-|TRBV27|TRBJ2-2
CASSLQGADTGELFF
TGTGCCAGCAGCCTACAGGGAGCGGACACCGGGGAGCTGTTTTTT
>-|-|TRBV5-5|TRBJ2-5
CASSFGAQETQYF
TGTGCCAGCAGCTTTGGGGCGCAAGAGACCCAGTACTTC
>-|-|TRBV23-1|TRBJ2-1
CASSLVGTQGNEQFF
TGCGCCAGCAGTCTCGTCGGGACTCAGGGGAATGAGCAGTTCTTC
>-|TRBD1|TRBV7-6|TRBJ1-5
CASSVGRGTGPPSNQPQHF
TGTGCCAGCAGCGTAGGTAGGGGGACAGGACCACCTAGCAATCAGCCCCAGCATTTT
>-|-|TRBV5-4|TRBJ1-2
CASSLEGVRAYGYTF
TGTGCCAGCAGCTTGGAGGGGGTCAGAGCCTATGGCTACACCTTC
>-|TRBD1|TRBV19|TRBJ1-5
CASTLGQINQPQHF
TGTGCCAGTACCTTGGGACAGATCAATCAGCCCCAGCATTTT
>-|TRBD1|TRBV19|TRBJ2-7
CASSQGTGSYEQYF
TGTGCCAGTAGCCAGGGGACAGGGAGCTACGAGCAGTACTTC
>-|TRBD1|TRBV6-2/TRBV6-3|TRBJ1-1
CASSYPPGTGGNSEAFF
TGTGCCAGCAGTTACCCTCCGGGGACAGGGGGCAATTCTGAAGCTTTCTTT
>few|-|TRBV23-1|TRBJ1-5
CASRKVRGQPQHF
TGCGCCAGCAGAAAGGTTAGGGGTCAGCCCCAGCATTTT
>-|-|TRBV9|TRBJ1-6
CASSVEGRESPLHF
TGTGCCAGCAGCGTAGAAGGGAGGGAATCACCCCTCCACTTT
>once|-|TRBV29-1|TRBJ2-7
CSGVTGDEQYF
TGCAGCGGCGTAACCGGGGACGAGCAGTACTTC
>-|-|TRBV20-1|TRBJ2-3
CSAAGDTQYF
TGCAGTGCGGCTGGAGATACGCAGTATTTT
>-|TRBD1|TRBV5-1|TRBJ1-4
CASSLEAGGRDEKLFF
TGCGCCAGCAGCTTGGAGGCAGGGGGCCGGGATGAAAAACTGTTTTTT
>-|TRBD2|TRBV7-2|TRBJ2-1
CASSLSAGGNEQFF
TGTGCCAGCAGCTTAAGTGCGGGGGGCAATGAGCAGTTCTTC
>-|-|TRBV7-3|TRBJ1-6
CASSLTGRDESPLHF
TGTGCCAGCAGCTTAACAGGCAGGGATGAATCACCCCTCCACTTT
>-|-|TRBV5-1|TRBJ1-3
CASSFDGRSGNTIYF
TGCGCCAGCAGCTTTGACGGACGCTCTGGAAACACCATATATTTT
>-|-|TRBV7-2|TRBJ2-3
CASSLMADVRYF
TGTGCCAGCAGCTTAATGGCGGATGTCCGGTATTTT
>-|-|TRBV2|TRBJ1-4
CASNEDNDEKLFF
TGTGCCAGCAACGAGGACAACGATGAAAAACTGTTTTTT